Included here is one T cell receptor beta chain sequence, with context. Antigen: not known. These data are taken from a study of monozygotic twins with inflammatory bowel disease. Findings and limits, study-wide: It was not supported that a single strong signal or clonotype was associated with IBD.

In germline, CDR1 is LNHDA, CDR2 SQIVND (reference sequence). The CDR3 is 15 amino acids. TCRdb reanalyzed the 5' RACE reads and collapses them to one entry per CDR3 protein, without DNA. This listing includes about 350,000 distinct CDR3 sequences. This chain uses TRBV19 with TRBJ2-3; TCRdb indicates TRBD2, and absent DNA this call remains unverified. Sequenced input: blood. The TCR was taken from a human donor with ulcerative colitis or Crohn's disease, or a healthy co-twin of an affected twin (not recorded which). The CDR3 region is CASSAQRDFTDTQYF.